The entry below gives a single T cell receptor beta chain sequence along with its context. Its antigen is unknown. TCRdb itself ran the reads through MiXCR, one entry per CDR3 protein. The table has approximately 990,000 distinct CDR3 sequences, 31% seen once. This sample is drawn from a study of T cell repertoires in cytomegalovirus infection. About the research overall: Newly reported HLA-C-restricted and thoroughly characterized HLA-B-restricted CMV epitopes were employed. Both CMV infection and a matching HLA type were indicated by public TCR beta signatures.

V lost 0 bases and J lost 2, with 5 bases in between. The CDR3 extends over 13 amino acids. CDR1 LNHDA and CDR2 SQIVND come from the germline V gene (reference sequence). Points from the study as a whole: HLA-C-restricted TCR beta clonotypes specific for CMV led the ex vivo response.

This chain uses TRBV19 with TRBJ2-7; no definite D call. The clonotype comes from a human donor in good health (CMV status not recorded). Some clones in this sample may be carry-over from other donors' samples. Material: cultured CD8+ T cells from PBMCs, obtained from culture after CMV antigen stimulation. CDR3 loop: CASSIEGAYEQYF. CDR3 sequence (DNA): TGTGCCAGTAGTATAGAAGGAGCCTACGAGCAGTACTTC.